This TCR beta chain is from a study of blood T cell repertoires in COVID-19. The method was immunoSEQ multiplex PCR; TCRdb's version includes in-frame clones alone and lacks a portion of them. The data contain under 60,000 clones, roughly 89% of them singletons. The clonotype comes from an elderly woman with acute or convalescent COVID-19. Sequenced material: peripheral blood.

CDR3: CASSPVATSGGRNEQFF. As DNA, the CDR3 is TGCGCCAGCAGCCCCGTGGCCACTAGCGGGGGCCGCAATGAGCAGTTCTTC. The chain uses TRBV5-1 and TRBJ2-1, with 11 bases fitting TRBD2. V was clipped by 4 bases and J by 6 bases; unmatched bases: 12. Germline V gene data show CDR1 as SGHRS and CDR2 as YFSETQ. CDR3 length: 17 residues.